This is a list of T cell receptor beta chains from one sample in a study of blood T cell repertoires in COVID-19. Profiled with immunoSEQ multiplex PCR; TCRdb holds only in-frame clones, not every one. The sample shows around 140,000 clones, 80% to 90% of them seen only once. The sample consisted of peripheral blood. The receptor source for this set is a man aged 45-65 years with active COVID-19. The CDR3 runs from the conserved cysteine through the conserved F or W. A D gene is named only where the DNA matches it firmly. Only part of the rows carry a size: once, few, many, or a class if the clone is expanded.

NA TRBJ1-3 TRBV19 TRBD1 TGTGCCAGTAGGACGACAGACAGGGGGTACACCATATATTTT CASRTTDRGYTIYF
NA TRBJ2-2 TRBV5-1 NA TGCGCCAGCAGCCTAGGAACGGTAGGGGTCAAAACCTTTACCGGGGAGCTGTTTTTT CASSLGTVGVKTFTGELFF
NA TRBJ1-1 TRBV6-6 NA TGTGCCAGCACTTCCCGGACAGCTCCTCTTGAAGCTTTCTTT CASTSRTAPLEAFF
NA TRBJ1-1 TRBV6-5 NA TGTGCCAGCAGTTACAGCAGGACACACGAGAACACTGAAGCTTTCTTT CASSYSRTHENTEAFF
NA TRBJ2-7 TRBV20-1 NA TGCAGTGCGGCGGGCCCCGAGCAGTACTTC CSAAGPEQYF
NA TRBJ1-1 TRBV5-3 NA TGTGCCAGAAGCTCACGGACAGTTGAAGCTTTCTTT CARSSRTVEAFF
NA TRBJ2-5 TRBV5-1 NA TGCGCCAGCAGCTTGGTAGGCACCGAGAGGGAGACCCAGTACTTC CASSLVGTERETQYF
NA TRBJ2-1 TRBV6-2/TRBV6-3 NA TGTGCCAGCAGTTACCGTGGAGCGCGCAATGAGCAGTTCTTC CASSYRGARNEQFF
NA TRBJ1-2 TRBV7-3 TRBD1 TGTGCCAGCAGCTTCGGGCAGGGGGCCGGCTACACCTTC CASSFGQGAGYTF
NA TRBJ2-3 TRBV9 NA TGTGCCAGCAGCGTAGCTGAAGCTCCTACGCAGTATTTT CASSVAEAPTQYF
NA TRBJ2-3 TRBV11-3 NA TGTGCCAGCAGCTTAGACGGGACACGGACAGATACGCAGTATTTT CASSLDGTRTDTQYF
NA TRBJ2-7 TRBV18 NA TGTGCCAGCTCACCACGACAGGCCGACGAGCAGTACTTC CASSPRQADEQYF
NA TRBJ2-5 TRBV19 TRBD1 TGTGCCAGTAGTATAGTTGGGACAGGGGTAGGGGAGACCCAGTACTTC CASSIVGTGVGETQYF
NA TRBJ1-2 TRBV2 TRBD1 TGTGCCAGCAGCTATGGACAGGCTAACTATGGCTACACCTTC CASSYGQANYGYTF
NA TRBJ1-1 TRBV6-4 NA TGTGCCAGCAGTAACGGGTATGAGACTTTCTTT CASSNGYETFF
NA TRBJ1-1 TRBV6-6 NA TGTGCCAGCAGCACCCCGCAGGGGAACACTGAAGCTTTCTTT CASSTPQGNTEAFF
few TRBJ1-6 TRBV6-2/TRBV6-3 NA TGTGCCAGCAGTTTCGTCTCCTATAATTCACCCCTCCACTTT CASSFVSYNSPLHF
NA TRBJ1-5 TRBV5-8 NA TGTGCCAGCAGCCCCGGACAGATAAGCAATCAGCCCCAGCATTTT CASSPGQISNQPQHF
NA TRBJ2-3 TRBV6-6 TRBD1 TGTGCCAGTTTTCCACCGGGACAGGGTACAGATACGCAGTATTTT CASFPPGQGTDTQYF
NA TRBJ1-1 TRBV6-6 NA TGTGCCAGCGGGGGGGAGTGGGCTTTCTTT CASGGEWAFF
once TRBJ2-3 TRBV6-5 TRBD2 TGTGCCAGCAGGGTAGCGGGGAGCACAGATACGCAGTATTTT CASRVAGSTDTQYF
NA TRBJ2-3 TRBV7-3 TRBD1 TGTGCCAGCAGCTTAGTCGGGCAGGGGGCGACAGATACGCAGTATTTT CASSLVGQGATDTQYF
few TRBJ2-3 TRBV4-1 NA TGCGCCAGCAGCCGGGCTTTGGATACGCAGTATTTT CASSRALDTQYF
NA TRBJ1-6 TRBV9 NA TGTGCCAGCAGCGTAGCGAGGGAGGGACCCGGTTCACCCCTCCACTTT CASSVAREGPGSPLHF
NA TRBJ1-5 TRBV2 NA TGTGCCAGCAGTGAAGCTAAGAGGTCGGAGGGCAATCAGCCCCAGCATTTT CASSEAKRSEGNQPQHF
NA TRBJ1-4 TRBV5-6 TRBD1 TGTGCCAGCAGCTTGAGGGACAGGGGCTCTAATGAAAAACTGTTTTTT CASSLRDRGSNEKLFF
once TRBJ2-5 TRBV7-3 TRBD2 TGTGCCAGCAGCTTAGGGACTAGCGGGCAATTCCAAGAGACCCAGTACTTC CASSLGTSGQFQETQYF
NA TRBJ2-7 TRBV5-8 TRBD1 TGTGCCAGCAGCGTAAGGGACAGGGGTTACGAGCAGTACTTC CASSVRDRGYEQYF
NA TRBJ2-1 TRBV3-1/TRBV3-2 TRBD2 TGTGCCAGCAGCCAAGATATGGCTAGCGGGGGGGGTGAGCAGTTCTTC CASSQDMASGGGEQFF
NA TRBJ1-1 TRBV25-1 NA TGTGCCAGCAGTGGGGACACGAAAGCTTTCTTT CASSGDTKAFF
few TRBJ2-5 TRBV7-6 TRBD2 TGTGCCAGCAGCTTAGGGACTAGCGGGGGAGAGACCCAGTACTTC CASSLGTSGGETQYF
NA TRBJ2-5 TRBV12-3/TRBV12-4 TRBD1 TGTGCCAGCAGAAACACAGGGGTACAGACCCAGTACTTC CASRNTGVQTQYF
NA TRBJ2-7 TRBV4-1 TRBD2 TGCGCCAGCAGCCAAGTGATTCTTAGCGGGGGTGCCCGCCCCTACGAGCAGTACTTC CASSQVILSGGARPYEQYF
NA TRBJ1-3 TRBV5-1 NA TGCGCCAGCAGCTTGGCGGGGACTGGAAACACCATATATTTT CASSLAGTGNTIYF
few TRBJ1-1 TRBV7-9 TRBD1 TGTGCCAGCAGCCAGACAGGGCTCACTGAAGCTTTCTTT CASSQTGLTEAFF
NA TRBJ1-5 TRBV18 NA TGTGCCAGCTCACCAACCTATAGCAATCAGCCCCAGCATTTT CASSPTYSNQPQHF
NA TRBJ2-5 TRBV10-3 TRBD1 TGTGCCATCAGCGCTGCGGGACAGGGGATAGAGACCCAGTACTTC CAISAAGQGIETQYF
NA TRBJ2-7 TRBV25-1 NA TGTGCCAGCAGTGAATGGGGGGGGCAGTTTGAGCAGTACTTC CASSEWGGQFEQYF
NA TRBJ2-1 TRBV7-9 TRBD2 TGTGCCAGCAGCCGTCCTCTCTGGGCGGGGGGGAGGAGCGGCAATGAGCAGTTCTTC CASSRPLWAGGRSGNEQFF
NA TRBJ2-3 TRBV10-3 TRBD2 TGTGCCATCAGTACGAAAGCGGGGGGGATAGGGACAGATACGCAGTATTTT CAISTKAGGIGTDTQYF
NA TRBJ2-3 TRBV5-6 TRBD1 TGTGCCAGCAGCCCAGTGGGACAGGGCACAGATACGCAGTATTTT CASSPVGQGTDTQYF
NA TRBJ2-1 TRBV27 TRBD2 TGTGCCAGCAACTTACCCCGGACTAGCGGGGACCCTTACAATGAGCAGTTCTTC CASNLPRTSGDPYNEQFF
NA TRBJ2-3 TRBV7-2 NA TGTGCCAGCAGCTCCACGTGGTCGGGGGATACGCAGTATTTT CASSSTWSGDTQYF
NA TRBJ2-2 TRBV7-3 NA TGTGCCAGCAGCTTAATGGCGGGTCGCACCGGGGAGCTGTTTTTT CASSLMAGRTGELFF
NA TRBJ1-2 TRBV19 NA TGTGCCAGCGAACGCACAGGGAACTATGGCTACACCTTC CASERTGNYGYTF
NA TRBJ2-7 TRBV19 NA TGTGCCAGTAGTGTCGATCGACAGCTCCTCTTGAACGAGCAGTACTTC CASSVDRQLLLNEQYF
NA TRBJ2-7 TRBV7-9 NA TGTGCCAGCAGCTTCTTAACATACGAGCAGTACTTC CASSFLTYEQYF
NA TRBJ2-5 TRBV19 NA TGTGCCAGTAGTCAACTAGCAGACTCGGAGACCCAGTACTTC CASSQLADSETQYF
NA TRBJ2-7 TRBV6-2/TRBV6-3 NA TGTGCCAGCAGTTACTCAAGATGGACCCGGGGAGGAGTTTGGGAGCAGTACTTC CASSYSRWTRGGVWEQYF
NA TRBJ2-3 TRBV30 NA TGTGCCTGGAGTGTTCGAAGCGGAGAACTGCAGTATTTT CAWSVRSGELQYF
NA TRBJ1-6 TRBV7-8 NA TGTGCCAGCAGCGAGGCAGGGCCTGGGAATAATTCACCCCTCCACTTT CASSEAGPGNNSPLHF
NA TRBJ2-1 TRBV11-3 NA TGTGCCAGCAGCTTAGTGTCCCGGGGTGAGCAGTTCTTC CASSLVSRGEQFF